The 6 T cell receptor beta chains below were found in one sample sequenced in a study of a mutant IDH1 vaccine in newly diagnosed glioma. Their antigens remain unidentified. Some clones are missing from TCRdb's copy, which holds only in-frame ones; the method was immunoSEQ multiplex PCR. The sample shows approximately 50,000 clones, approximately 90% of them seen only once. Regarding time point: week 35, safety follow-up. Each dose delivered 300 ug of mutant IDH1 20-mer peptide subcutaneously with imiquimod. The sequencing used PBMCs, collected from a glioma patient whose treatment included an IDH1 peptide vaccine. All receptors derive from a middle-aged woman with glioma.

The chain uses TRBV4-1 and TRBJ2-7; TRBD2 aligns across 13 bases. CDR3 size: 18 residues. The V and J ends lost 0 bases and 7 bases, in that order; junction bases with no gene match: 12. CDR1 and CDR2 (germline): MGHRA, YSYEKL. The CDR3 here is CASSQDLFGLAGVGEQYF. The CDR3 region has the DNA TGCGCCAGCAGCCAAGATCTTTTCGGACTAGCGGGAGTAGGTGAGCAGTACTTC.

The rearrangement links TRBV7-2 to TRBJ1-3; the D is unclear. Germline CDR1 SGHTA, CDR2 FQGNSA. The V end was cut by 6 bases, the J end by 4 bases, with 22 bases between. This CDR3 is built from 17 residues. The CDR3 coding sequence is TGTGCCAGCAGTTATGAACTTTACCTCGCCCGGGGAAACACCATATATTTT. Translating gives CASSYELYLARGNTIYF.

This sequence joins TRBV29-1 and TRBJ2-7, with no clear D. The CDR3 length is 13 residues. The germline V gene has CDR1 SQVTM and CDR2 ANQGSEA. V lost 4 bases and J lost 5, with 15 bases in between. CDR3 amino acids: CSVASPRKDEQYF. CDR3 coding DNA: TGCAGCGTTGCGTCTCCCAGAAAAGACGAGCAGTACTTC.

This chain joins TRBV20-1 and TRBJ2-5; 8 bases map to TRBD2. CDR3 length: 11 residues. Germline V lookup: CDR1 DFQATT, CDR2 SNEGSKA (reference sequence). This CDR3 is CSGGGRETQYF. The CDR3 DNA follows: TGCAGCGGGGGGGGCCGAGAGACCCAGTACTTC.

V usage is TRBV6-5 and J usage is TRBJ2-3, with D possibly TRBD2 on 5 matching bases. Per germline, CDR1 MNHEY and CDR2 SVGAGI. The CDR3 is made up of 13 amino acids. The ends were cut back, 0 bases at V and 14 bases at J, with 15 bases in the middle. CDR3 bases: TGTGCCAGCAGTTACTCGAACCGCGGCGGGTGGTATTTT. Translation: CASSYSNRGGWYF.

The chain links TRBV5-1 to TRBJ2-7; 8 positions agree with TRBD2. CDR1 and CDR2 from the germline V gene are SGHRS and YFSETQ. Trimming cost V 0 bases and J 3 bases; bases outside gene matches: 2. This CDR3 is built from 14 residues. CDR3 loop: CASSLAGGFYEQYF. Here the CDR3 DNA reads TGCGCCAGCAGCTTGGCGGGGGGGTTCTACGAGCAGTACTTC.